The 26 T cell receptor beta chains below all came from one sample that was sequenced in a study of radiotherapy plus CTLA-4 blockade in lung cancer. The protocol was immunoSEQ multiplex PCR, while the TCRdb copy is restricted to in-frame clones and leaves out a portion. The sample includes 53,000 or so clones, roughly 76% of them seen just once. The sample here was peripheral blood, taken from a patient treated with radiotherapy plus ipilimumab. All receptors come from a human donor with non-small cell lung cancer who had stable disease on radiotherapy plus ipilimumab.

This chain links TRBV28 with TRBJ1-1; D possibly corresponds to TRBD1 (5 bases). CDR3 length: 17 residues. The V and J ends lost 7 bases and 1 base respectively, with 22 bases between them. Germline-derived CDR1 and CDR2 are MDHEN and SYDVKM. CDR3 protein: CASTITLGEGRNTEAFF. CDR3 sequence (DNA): TGTGCCAGCACCATAACGTTAGGGGAGGGGAGGAACACTGAAGCTTTCTTT.

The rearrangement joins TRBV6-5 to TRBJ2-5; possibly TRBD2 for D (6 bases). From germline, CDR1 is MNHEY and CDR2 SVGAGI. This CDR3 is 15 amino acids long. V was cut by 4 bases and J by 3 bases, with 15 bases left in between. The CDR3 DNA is TGTGCCAGCAGTTGGGCCGGGACTCCCAAAGAGACCCAGTACTTC. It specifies CASSWAGTPKETQYF.

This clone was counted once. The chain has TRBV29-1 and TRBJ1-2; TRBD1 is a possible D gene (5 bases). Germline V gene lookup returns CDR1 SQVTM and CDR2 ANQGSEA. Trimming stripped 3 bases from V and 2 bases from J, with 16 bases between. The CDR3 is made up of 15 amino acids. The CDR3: CSVDYRRGGNYGYTF. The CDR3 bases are TGCAGCGTTGATTACCGTCGGGGGGGAAACTATGGCTACACCTTC.

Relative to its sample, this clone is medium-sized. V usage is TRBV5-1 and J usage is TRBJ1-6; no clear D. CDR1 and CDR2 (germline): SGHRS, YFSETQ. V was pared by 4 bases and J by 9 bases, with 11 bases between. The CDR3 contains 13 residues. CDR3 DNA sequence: TGCGCCAGCAGCGAAGCACAGAGTTCACCCCTCCACTTT. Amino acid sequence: CASSEAQSSPLHF.

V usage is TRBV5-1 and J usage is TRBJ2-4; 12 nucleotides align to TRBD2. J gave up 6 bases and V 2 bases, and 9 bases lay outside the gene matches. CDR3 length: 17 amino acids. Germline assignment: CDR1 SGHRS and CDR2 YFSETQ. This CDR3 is CASSFELAGGPANIQYF. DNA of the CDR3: TGCGCCAGCAGCTTCGAGCTAGCGGGGGGGCCAGCAAACATTCAGTACTTC.

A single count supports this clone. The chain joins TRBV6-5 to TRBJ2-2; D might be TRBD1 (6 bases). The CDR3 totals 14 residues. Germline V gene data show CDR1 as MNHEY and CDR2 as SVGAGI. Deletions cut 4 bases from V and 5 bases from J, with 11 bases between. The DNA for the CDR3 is TGTGCCAGCAGTTCCAGGGGTCGGACCGGGGAGCTGTTTTTT. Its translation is CASSSRGRTGELFF.

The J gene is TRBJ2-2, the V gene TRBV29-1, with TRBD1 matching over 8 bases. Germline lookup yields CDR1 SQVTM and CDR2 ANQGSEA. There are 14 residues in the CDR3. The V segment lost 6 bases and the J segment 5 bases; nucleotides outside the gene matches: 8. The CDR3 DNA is TGCAGCGTCCACGACAGGGGAGGAACCGGGGAGCTGTTTTTT. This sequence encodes CSVHDRGGTGELFF.

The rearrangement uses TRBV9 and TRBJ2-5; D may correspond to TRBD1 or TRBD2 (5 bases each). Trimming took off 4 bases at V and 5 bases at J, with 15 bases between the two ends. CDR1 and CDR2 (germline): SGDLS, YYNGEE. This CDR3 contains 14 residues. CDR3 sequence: CASSPIGGRETQYF. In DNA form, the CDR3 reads TGTGCCAGCAGCCCCATTGGGGGTAGGGAGACCCAGTACTTC.

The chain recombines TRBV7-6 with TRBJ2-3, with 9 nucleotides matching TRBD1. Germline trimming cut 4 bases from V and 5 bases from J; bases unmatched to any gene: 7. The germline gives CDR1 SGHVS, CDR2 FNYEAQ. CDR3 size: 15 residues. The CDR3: CASSSGGTGKDTQYF. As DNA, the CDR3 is TGTGCCAGCAGCTCCGGGGGGACAGGGAAAGATACGCAGTATTTT.

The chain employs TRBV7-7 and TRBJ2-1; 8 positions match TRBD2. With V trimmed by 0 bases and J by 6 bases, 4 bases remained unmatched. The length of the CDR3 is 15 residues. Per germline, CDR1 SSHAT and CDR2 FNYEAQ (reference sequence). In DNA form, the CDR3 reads TGTGCCAGCAGCTTAGCCTCCGGGACTAGCAATGAGCAGTTCTTC. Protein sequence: CASSLASGTSNEQFF.

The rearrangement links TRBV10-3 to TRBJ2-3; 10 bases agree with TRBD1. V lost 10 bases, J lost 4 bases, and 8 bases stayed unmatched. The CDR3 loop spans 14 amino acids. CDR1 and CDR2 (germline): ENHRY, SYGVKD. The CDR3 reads CATLTGGDADTQYF. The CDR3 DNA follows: TGTGCCACTTTGACAGGGGGCGACGCAGATACGCAGTATTTT.

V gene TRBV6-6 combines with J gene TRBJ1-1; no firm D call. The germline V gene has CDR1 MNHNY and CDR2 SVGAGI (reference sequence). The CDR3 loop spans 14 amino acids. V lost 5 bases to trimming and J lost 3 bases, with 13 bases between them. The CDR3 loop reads CASSPLWGDTEAFF. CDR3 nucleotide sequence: TGTGCCAGCAGTCCTCTATGGGGAGACACTGAAGCTTTCTTT.

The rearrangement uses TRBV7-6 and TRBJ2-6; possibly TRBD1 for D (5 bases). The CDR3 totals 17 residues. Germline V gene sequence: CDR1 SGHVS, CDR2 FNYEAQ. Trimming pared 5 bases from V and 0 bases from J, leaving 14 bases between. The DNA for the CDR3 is TGTGCCAGCAGCCTTACAGCAGGGTCCTCTGGGGCCAACGTCCTGACTTTC. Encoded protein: CASSLTAGSSGANVLTF.

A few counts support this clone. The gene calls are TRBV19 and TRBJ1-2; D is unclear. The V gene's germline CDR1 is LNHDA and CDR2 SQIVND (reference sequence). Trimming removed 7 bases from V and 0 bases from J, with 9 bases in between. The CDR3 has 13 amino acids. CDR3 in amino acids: CASTEVSNYGYTF. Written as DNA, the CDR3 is TGTGCCAGTACCGAAGTTTCTAACTATGGCTACACCTTC.

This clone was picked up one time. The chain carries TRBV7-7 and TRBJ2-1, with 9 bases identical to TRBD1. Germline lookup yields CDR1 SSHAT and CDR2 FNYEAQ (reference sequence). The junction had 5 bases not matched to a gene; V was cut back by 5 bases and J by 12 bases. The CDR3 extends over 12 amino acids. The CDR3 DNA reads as TGTGCCAGCAGCGGCCGGACAGGGGCGCAGTTCTTC. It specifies CASSGRTGAQFF. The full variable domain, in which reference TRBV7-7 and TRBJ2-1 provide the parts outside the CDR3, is GAGVSQSPRYKVTKRGQDVTLRCDPISSHATLYWYQQALGQGPEFLTYFNYEAQPDKSGLPSDRFSAERPEGSISTLTIQRTEQRDSAMYRCASSGRTGAQFFGPGTRLTVL.

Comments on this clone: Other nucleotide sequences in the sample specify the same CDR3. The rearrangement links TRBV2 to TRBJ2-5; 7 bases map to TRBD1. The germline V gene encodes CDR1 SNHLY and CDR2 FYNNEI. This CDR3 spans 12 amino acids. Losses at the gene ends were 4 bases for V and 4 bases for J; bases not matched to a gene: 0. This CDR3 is CASSGQGETQYF. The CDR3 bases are TGTGCCAGCAGTGGACAGGGAGAGACCCAGTACTTC.

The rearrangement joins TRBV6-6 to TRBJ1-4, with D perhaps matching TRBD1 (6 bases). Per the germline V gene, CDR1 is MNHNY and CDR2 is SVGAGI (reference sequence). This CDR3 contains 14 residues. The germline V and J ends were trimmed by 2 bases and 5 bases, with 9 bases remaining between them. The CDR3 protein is CASSYGQGNEKLFF. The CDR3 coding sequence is TGTGCCAGCAGTTACGGGCAGGGGAATGAAAAACTGTTTTTT.

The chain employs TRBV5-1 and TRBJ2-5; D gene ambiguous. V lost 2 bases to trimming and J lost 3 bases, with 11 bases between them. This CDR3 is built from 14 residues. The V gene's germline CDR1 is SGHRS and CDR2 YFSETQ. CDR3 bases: TGCGCCAGCAGCTTAGGACGGACCGAAGAGACCCAGTACTTC. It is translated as CASSLGRTEETQYF.

Written as DNA, the CDR3 is TGCAGCGTTGAAGACGGGAGTAGCAATGAGCAGTTCTTC. This translates into CSVEDGSSNEQFF. V usage is TRBV29-1 and J usage is TRBJ2-1, with a tentative D call TRBD2 (6 bases). CDR1 is SQVTM and CDR2 is ANQGSEA in the germline V gene. CDR3 length equals 13 residues. The germline V and J ends were trimmed by 0 bases and 6 bases, with 9 bases remaining between them.

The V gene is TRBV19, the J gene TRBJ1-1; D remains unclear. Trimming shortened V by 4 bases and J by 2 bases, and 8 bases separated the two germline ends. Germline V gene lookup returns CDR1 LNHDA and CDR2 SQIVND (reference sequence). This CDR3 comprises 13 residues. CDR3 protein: CASSTDQNTEAFF. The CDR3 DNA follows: TGTGCCAGTAGTACCGACCAAAACACTGAAGCTTTCTTT.

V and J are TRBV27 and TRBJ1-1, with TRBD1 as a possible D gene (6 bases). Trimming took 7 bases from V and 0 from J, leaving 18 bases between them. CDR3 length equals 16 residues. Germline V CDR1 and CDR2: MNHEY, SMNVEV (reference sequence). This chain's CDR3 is CASTPFGTTMNTEAFF. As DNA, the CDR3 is TGTGCCAGCACTCCGTTCGGGACAACAATGAACACTGAAGCTTTCTTT.

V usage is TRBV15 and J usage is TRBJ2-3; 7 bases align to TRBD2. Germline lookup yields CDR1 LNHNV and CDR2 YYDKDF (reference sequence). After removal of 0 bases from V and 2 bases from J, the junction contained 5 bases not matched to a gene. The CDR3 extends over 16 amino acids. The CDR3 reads CATSRDFAGVTDTQYF. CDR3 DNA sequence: TGTGCCACCAGCAGAGATTTTGCGGGAGTCACAGATACGCAGTATTTT.

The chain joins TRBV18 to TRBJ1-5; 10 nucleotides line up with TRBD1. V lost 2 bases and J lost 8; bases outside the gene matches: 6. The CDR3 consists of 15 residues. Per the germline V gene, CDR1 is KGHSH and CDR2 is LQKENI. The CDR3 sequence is CASSPGTGATEPQHF. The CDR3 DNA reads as TGTGCCAGCTCACCAGGGACAGGGGCGACCGAGCCCCAGCATTTT.

The CDR3 protein is CASRQGFVGYTF. In nucleotides, the CDR3 is TGTGCCAGTCGACAGGGTTTTGTTGGCTACACCTTC. The V gene is TRBV19, the J gene TRBJ1-2; TRBD1 aligns across 7 bases. Trimming at V came to 8 bases and at J to 7 bases, leaving 7 bases not matched to a gene. From germline, CDR1 is LNHDA and CDR2 SQIVND (reference sequence). This CDR3 comprises 12 residues.

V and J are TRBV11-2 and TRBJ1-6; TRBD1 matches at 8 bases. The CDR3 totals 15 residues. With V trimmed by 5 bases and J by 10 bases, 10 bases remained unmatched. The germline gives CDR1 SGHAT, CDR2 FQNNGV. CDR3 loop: CASSPLRGLSSPLHF. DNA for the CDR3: TGTGCCAGCAGCCCCCTCAGGGGGCTCAGCTCACCCCTCCACTTT.

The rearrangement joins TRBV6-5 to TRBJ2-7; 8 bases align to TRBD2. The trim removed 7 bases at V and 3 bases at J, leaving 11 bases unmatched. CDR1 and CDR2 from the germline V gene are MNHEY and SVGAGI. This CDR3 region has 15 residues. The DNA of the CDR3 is TGTGCCAGCAAACTCTCACTAGCGGCGAGCTACGAGCAGTACTTC. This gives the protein CASKLSLAASYEQYF.